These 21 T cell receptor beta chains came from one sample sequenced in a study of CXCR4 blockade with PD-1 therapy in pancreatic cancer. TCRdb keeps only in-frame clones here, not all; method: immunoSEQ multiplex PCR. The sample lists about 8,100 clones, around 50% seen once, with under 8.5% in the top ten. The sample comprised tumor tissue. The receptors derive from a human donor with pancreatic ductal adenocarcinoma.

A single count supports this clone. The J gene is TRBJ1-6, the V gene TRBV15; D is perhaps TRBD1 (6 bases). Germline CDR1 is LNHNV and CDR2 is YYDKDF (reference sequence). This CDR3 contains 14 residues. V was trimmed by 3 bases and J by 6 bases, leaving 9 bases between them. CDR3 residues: CATSRARGNSPLHF. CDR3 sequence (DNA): TGTGCCACCAGCAGGGCCAGGGGTAATTCACCCCTCCACTTT.

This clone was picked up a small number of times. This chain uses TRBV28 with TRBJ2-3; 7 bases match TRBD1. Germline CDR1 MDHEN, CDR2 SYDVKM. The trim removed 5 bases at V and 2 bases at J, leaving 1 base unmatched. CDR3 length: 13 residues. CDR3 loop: CASSTGATDTQYF. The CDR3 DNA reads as TGTGCCAGCAGTACAGGGGCCACAGATACGCAGTATTTT.

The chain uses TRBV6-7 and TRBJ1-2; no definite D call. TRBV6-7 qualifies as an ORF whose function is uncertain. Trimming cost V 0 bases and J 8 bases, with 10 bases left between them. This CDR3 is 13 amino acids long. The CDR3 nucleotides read TGTGCCAGCAGTTACTCGGCCAGTAGGGGCTACACCTTC. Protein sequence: CASSYSASRGYTF.

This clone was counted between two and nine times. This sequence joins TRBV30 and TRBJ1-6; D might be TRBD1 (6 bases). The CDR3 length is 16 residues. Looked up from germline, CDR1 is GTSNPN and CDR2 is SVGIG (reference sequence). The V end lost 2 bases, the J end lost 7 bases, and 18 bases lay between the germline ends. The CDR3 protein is CAWSSTTGPENSPLHF. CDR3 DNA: TGTGCCTGGAGTTCGACTACAGGGCCCGAAAATTCACCCCTCCACTTT. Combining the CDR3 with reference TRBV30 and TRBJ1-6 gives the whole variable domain SQTIHQWPATLVQPVGSPLSLECTVEGTSNPNLYWYRQAAGRGLQLLFYSVGIGQISSEVPQNLSASRPQDRQFILSSKKLLLSDSGFYLCAWSSTTGPENSPLHFGNGTRLTVT.

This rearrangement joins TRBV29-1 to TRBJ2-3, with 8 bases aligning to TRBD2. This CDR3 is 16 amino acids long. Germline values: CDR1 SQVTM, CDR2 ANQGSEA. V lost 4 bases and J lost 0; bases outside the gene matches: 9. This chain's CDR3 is CSVVAGSRWSTDTQYF. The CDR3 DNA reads TGCAGCGTTGTAGCGGGAAGCCGGTGGAGCACAGATACGCAGTATTTT.

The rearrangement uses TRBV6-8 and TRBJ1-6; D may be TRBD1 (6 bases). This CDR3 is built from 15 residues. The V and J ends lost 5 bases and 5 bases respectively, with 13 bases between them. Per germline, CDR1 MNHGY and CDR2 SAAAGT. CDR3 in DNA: TGTGCCAGCAGTCAGGGGAGAAGGCATAATTCACCCCTCCACTTT. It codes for CASSQGRRHNSPLHF.

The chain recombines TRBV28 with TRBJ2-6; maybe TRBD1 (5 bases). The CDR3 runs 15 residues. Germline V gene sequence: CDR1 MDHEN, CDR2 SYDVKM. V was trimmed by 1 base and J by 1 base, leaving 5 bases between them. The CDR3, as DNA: TGTGCCAGCAGTTTATACAGGTCTGGGGCCAACGTCCTGACTTTC. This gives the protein CASSLYRSGANVLTF.

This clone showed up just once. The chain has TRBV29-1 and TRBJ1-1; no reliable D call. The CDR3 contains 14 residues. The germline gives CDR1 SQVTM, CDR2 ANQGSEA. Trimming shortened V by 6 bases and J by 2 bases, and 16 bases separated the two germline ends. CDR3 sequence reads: CSVALAGGNTEAFF. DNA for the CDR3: TGCAGCGTAGCCCTGGCGGGAGGAAACACTGAAGCTTTCTTT.

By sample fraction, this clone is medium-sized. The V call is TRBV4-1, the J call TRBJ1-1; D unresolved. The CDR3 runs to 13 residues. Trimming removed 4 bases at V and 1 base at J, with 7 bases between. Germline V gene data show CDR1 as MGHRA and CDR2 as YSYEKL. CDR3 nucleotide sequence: TGCGCCAGCAGCCTTGGAACGAACACTGAAGCTTTCTTT. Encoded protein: CASSLGTNTEAFF.

The CDR3 is CSVQSGGNTEAFF. The CDR3 coding sequence is TGCAGCGTACAAAGCGGAGGGAACACTGAAGCTTTCTTT. The chain joins TRBV29-1 to TRBJ1-1; no definite D call. This CDR3 contains 13 residues. Germline V gives CDR1 SQVTM, CDR2 ANQGSEA. V was cut by 6 bases and J by 1 base, with 12 bases left in between.

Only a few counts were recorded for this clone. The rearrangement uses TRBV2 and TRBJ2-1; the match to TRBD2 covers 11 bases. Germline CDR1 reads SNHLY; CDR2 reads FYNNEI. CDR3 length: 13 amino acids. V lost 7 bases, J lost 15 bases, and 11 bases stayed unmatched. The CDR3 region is CASKGTSGAYLFF. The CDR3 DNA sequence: TGTGCCAGCAAGGGGACTAGCGGAGCATACTTGTTCTTC.

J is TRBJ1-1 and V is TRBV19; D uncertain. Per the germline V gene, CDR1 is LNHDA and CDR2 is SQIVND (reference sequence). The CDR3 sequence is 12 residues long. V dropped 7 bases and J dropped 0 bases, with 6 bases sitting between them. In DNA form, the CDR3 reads TGTGCCAGTATGGGCCTGAACACTGAAGCTTTCTTT. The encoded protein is CASMGLNTEAFF.

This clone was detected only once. The CDR3: CASSPSTAMNTEAFF. In DNA, the CDR3 is TGTGCCAGCTCACCTTCGACAGCCATGAACACTGAAGCTTTCTTT. The chain uses TRBV18 and TRBJ1-1; weak D call: TRBD1 (5 bases). CDR1 KGHSH and CDR2 LQKENI come from the germline V gene. CDR3 length: 15 amino acids. V shed 3 bases and J shed 0 bases, with 11 bases lying between them.

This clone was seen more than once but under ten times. The CDR3 is CASSKDREKNIQYF. The CDR3 coding sequence is TGTGCCAGTAGCAAGGACAGGGAAAAAAACATTCAGTACTTC. The gene calls are TRBV19 and TRBJ2-4; 8 nucleotides align to TRBD1. CDR1 is LNHDA, CDR2 SQIVND, per germline (reference sequence). The CDR3 consists of 14 residues. V lost 6 bases, J lost 4 bases, and 5 bases stayed unmatched.

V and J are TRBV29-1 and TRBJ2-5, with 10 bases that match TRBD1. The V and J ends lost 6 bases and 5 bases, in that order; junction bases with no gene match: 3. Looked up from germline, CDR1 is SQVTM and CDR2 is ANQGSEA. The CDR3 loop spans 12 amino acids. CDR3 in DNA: TGCAGCGTCGACAGGGGGCAGGAGACCCAGTACTTC. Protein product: CSVDRGQETQYF.

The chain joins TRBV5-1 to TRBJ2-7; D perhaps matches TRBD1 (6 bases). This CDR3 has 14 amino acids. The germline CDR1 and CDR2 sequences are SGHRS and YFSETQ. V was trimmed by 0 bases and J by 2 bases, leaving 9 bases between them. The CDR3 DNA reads TGCGCCAGCAGCTTGGGCAGGGGACCCTACGAGCAGTACTTC. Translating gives CASSLGRGPYEQYF.

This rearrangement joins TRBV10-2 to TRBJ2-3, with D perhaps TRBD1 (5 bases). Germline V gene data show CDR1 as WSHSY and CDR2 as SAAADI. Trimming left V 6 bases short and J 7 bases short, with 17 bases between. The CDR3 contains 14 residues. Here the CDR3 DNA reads TGCGCCAGCAGAGATCCTCTAGGGGAAAATACGCAGTATTTT. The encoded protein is CASRDPLGENTQYF.

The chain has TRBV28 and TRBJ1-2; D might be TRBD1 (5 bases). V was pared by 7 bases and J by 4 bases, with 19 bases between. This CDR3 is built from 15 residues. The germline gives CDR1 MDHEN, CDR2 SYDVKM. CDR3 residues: CASISWTAGTYGYTF. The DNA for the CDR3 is TGTGCCAGCATTTCCTGGACGGCCGGGACCTATGGCTACACCTTC.

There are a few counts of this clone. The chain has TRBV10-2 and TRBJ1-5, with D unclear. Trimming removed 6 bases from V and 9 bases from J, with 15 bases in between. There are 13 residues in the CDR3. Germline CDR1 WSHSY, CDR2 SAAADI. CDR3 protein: CASSATRRGPQHF. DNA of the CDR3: TGCGCCAGCAGCGCGACACGGCGGGGGCCCCAGCATTTT.

The CDR3 DNA reads as TGTGCCAGTAGTATAGTCGGCAGGGGAGTAGGGACCGGGGAGCTGTTTTTT. Translated: CASSIVGRGVGTGELFF. This rearrangement joins TRBV19 to TRBJ2-2; perhaps TRBD1 as D (6 bases). The germline CDR1 and CDR2 sequences are LNHDA and SQIVND (reference sequence). Trimming shortened V by 1 base and J by 5 bases, and 17 bases separated the two germline ends. CDR3 length equals 17 residues.

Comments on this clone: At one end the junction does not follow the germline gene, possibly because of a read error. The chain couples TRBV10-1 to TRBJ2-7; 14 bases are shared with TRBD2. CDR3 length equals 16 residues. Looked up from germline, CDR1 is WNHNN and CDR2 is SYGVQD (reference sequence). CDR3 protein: CASRAPGLAGVYEQYF. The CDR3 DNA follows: TGCGCCAGCAGAGCACCGGGACTAGCGGGAGTTTACGAGCAGTATTTC.